The table lists the clone carrying this T cell receptor beta chain with a few counts. The source of the sample is a study of blood T cell repertoires in COVID-19. Study summary: The United States, Italy and Spain provided the acute and convalescent COVID-19 samples. Sources were T cells, B-cell-depleted T cells, or PBMCs; the material itself was cDNA or gDNA.

Original data processing: The authors estimated nucleated cell counts from reference gene primer amplification. Sequencing used immunoSEQ multiplex PCR; TCRdb keeps in-frame clones, though not all of them. V and J calls and clone size come straight from that table; D and trimming were deduced from the DNA. The sample records around 210,000 clones, 60% to 85% being singletons. The germline V and J ends were trimmed by 6 bases and 4 bases, with 9 bases remaining between them. Germline-derived CDR1 and CDR2 are MDHEN and SYDVKM. The CDR3 is 13 residues long. The sequenced sample was peripheral blood. The TCR comes from a woman between 70 and 85 years old with acute or convalescent COVID-19. The chain links TRBV28 to TRBJ1-4; a possible D gene is TRBD1 (5 bases). The CDR3 reads CASRGTFNEKLFF. The CDR3 DNA sequence: TGTGCCAGCAGGGGGACTTTTAATGAAAAACTGTTTTTT.